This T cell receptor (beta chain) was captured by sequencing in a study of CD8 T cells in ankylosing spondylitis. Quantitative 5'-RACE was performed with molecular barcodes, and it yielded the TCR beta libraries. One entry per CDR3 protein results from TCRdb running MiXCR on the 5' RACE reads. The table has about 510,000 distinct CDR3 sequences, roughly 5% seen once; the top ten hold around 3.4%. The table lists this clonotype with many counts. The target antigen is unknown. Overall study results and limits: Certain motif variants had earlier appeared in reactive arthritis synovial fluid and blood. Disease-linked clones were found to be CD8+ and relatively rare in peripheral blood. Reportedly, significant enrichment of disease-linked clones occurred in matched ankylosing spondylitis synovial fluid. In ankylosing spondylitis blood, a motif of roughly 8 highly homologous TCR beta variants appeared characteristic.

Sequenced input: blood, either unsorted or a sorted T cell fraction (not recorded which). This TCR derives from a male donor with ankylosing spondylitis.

CDR3 protein: CATSAEHNQPQHF. In nucleotides, the CDR3 is TGTGCCACCAGTGCAGAACACAATCAGCCCCAGCATTTT. The gene calls are TRBV24-1 and TRBJ1-5; no clear D gene. The CDR3 is 13 amino acids. The germline V gene has CDR1 KGHDR and CDR2 SFDVKD. V was clipped by 5 bases and J by 3 bases, with 7 bases between them.